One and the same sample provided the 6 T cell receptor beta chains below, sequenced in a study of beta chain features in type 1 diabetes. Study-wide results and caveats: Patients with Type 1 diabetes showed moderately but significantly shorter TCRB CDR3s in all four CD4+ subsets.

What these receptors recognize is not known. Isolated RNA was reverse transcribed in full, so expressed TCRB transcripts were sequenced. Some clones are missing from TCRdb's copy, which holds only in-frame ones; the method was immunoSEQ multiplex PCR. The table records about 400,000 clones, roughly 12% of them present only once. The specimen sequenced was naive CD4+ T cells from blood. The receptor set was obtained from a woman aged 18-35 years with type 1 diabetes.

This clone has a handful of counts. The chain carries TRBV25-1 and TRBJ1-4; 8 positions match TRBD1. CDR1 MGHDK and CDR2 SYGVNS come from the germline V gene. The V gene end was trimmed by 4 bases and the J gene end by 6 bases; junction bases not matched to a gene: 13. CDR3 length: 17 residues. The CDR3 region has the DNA TGTGCCAGCAGTGCATTAACAGGGGGAGGAGACCATGAAAAACTGTTTTTT. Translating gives CASSALTGGGDHEKLFF. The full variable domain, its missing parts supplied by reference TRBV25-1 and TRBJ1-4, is EADIYQTPRYLVIGTGKKITLECSQTMGHDKMYWYQQDPGMELHLIHYSYGVNSTEKGDLSSESTVSRIRTEHFPLTLESARPSHTSQYLCASSALTGGGDHEKLFFGSGTQLSVL.

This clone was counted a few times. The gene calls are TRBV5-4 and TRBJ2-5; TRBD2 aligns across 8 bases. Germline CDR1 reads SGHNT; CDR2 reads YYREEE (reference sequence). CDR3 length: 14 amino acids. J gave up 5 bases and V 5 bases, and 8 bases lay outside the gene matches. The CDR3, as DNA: TGTGCCAGCAGGCCACCGGGGGGGCACGAGACCCAGTACTTC. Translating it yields CASRPPGGHETQYF.

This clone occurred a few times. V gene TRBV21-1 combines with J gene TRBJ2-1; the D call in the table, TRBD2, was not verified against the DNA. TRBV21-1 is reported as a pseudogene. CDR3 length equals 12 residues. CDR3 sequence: CASCSRENEQFF. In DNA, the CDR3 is TGTGCCAGCTGTTCTCGGGAAAATGAGCAGTTCTTC.

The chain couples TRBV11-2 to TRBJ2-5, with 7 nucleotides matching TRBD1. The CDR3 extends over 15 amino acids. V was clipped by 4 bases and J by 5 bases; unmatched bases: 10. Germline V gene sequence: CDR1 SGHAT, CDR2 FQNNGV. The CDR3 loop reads CASSSLGAGGETQYF. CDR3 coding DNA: TGTGCCAGCAGCTCTTTAGGGGCAGGGGGTGAGACCCAGTACTTC.

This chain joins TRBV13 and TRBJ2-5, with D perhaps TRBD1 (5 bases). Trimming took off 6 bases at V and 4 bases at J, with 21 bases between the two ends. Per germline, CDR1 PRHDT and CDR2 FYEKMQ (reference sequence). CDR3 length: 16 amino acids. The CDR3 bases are TGTGCCAGCAGGGCTTCTCGGACCTACAGGAGAGAGACCCAGTACTTC. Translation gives CASRASRTYRRETQYF. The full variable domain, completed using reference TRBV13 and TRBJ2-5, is AAGVIQSPRHLIKEKRETATLKCYPIPRHDTVYWYQQGPGQDPQFLISFYEKMQSDKGSIPDRFSAQQFSDYHSELNMSSLELGDSALYFCASRASRTYRRETQYFGPGTRLLVL.

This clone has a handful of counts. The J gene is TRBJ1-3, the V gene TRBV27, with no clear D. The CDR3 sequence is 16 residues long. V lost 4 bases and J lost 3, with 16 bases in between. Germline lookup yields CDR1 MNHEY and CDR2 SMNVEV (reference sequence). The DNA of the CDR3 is TGTGCCAGCAGTTCCACGACGGGAACTAATGGAAACACCATATATTTT. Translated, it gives CASSSTTGTNGNTIYF.